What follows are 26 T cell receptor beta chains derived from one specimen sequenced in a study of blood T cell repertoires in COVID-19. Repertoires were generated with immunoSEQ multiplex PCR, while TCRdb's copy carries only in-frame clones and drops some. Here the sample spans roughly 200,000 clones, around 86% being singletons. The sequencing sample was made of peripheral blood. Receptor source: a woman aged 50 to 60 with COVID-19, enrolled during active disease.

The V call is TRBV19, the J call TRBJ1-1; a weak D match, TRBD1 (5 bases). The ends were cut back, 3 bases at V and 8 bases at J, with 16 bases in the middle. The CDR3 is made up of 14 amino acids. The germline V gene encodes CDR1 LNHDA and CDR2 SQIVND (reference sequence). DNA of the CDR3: TGTGCCAGTAGTATGGAGGGGAGAATGGCCGAAGCTTTCTTT. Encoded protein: CASSMEGRMAEAFF.

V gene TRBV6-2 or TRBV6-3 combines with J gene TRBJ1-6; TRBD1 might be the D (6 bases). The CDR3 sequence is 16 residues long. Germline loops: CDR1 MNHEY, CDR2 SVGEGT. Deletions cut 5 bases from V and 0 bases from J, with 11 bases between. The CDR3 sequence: CASSAGGSSYNSPLHF. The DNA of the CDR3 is TGTGCCAGCAGTGCTGGGGGCAGCTCCTATAATTCACCCCTCCACTTT.

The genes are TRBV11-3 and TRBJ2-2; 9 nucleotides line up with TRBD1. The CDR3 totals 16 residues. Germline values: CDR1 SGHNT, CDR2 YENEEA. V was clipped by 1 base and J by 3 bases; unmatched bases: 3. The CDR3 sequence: CASSLGQGGYTGELFF. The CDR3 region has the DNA TGTGCCAGCAGCTTAGGACAGGGGGGTTACACCGGGGAGCTGTTTTTT. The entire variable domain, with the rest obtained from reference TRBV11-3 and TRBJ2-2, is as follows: EAGVVQSPRYKIIEKKQPVAFWCNPISGHNTLYWYLQNLGQGPELLIRYENEEAVDDSQLPKDRFSAERLKGVDSTLKIQPAELGDSAVYLCASSLGQGGYTGELFFGEGSRLTVL.

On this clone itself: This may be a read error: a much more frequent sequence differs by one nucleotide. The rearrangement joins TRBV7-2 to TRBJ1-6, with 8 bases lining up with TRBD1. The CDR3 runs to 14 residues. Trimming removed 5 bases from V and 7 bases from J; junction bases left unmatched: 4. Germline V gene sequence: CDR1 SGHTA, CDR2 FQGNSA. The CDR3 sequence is CASSTRQGNSPLHF. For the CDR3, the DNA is TGTGCCAGCAGCACCCGACAGGGGAATTCACCCCTCCACTTT. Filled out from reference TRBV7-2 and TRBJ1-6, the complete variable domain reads GAGVSQSPSNKVTEKGKDVELRCDPISGHTALYWYRQSLGQGLEFLIYFQGNSAPDKSGLPSDRFSAERTGGSVSTLTIQRTQQEDSAVYLCASSTRQGNSPLHFGNGTRLTVT.

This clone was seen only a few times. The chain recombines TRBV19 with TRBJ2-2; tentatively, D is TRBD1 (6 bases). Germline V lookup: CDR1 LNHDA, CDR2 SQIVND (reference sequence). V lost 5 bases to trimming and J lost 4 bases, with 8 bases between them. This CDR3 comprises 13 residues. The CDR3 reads CASSVTGTGELFF. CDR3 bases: TGTGCCAGTAGTGTGACAGGCACCGGGGAGCTGTTTTTT.

CDR3 amino acids: CASSLDRAETTNEKLFF. The CDR3 DNA reads as TGTGCCAGCAGTCTGGACAGGGCGGAAACAACTAATGAAAAACTGTTTTTT. The J gene is TRBJ1-4, the V gene TRBV28; TRBD1 matches 8 bases. Germline lookup yields CDR1 MDHEN and CDR2 SYDVKM. The CDR3 totals 17 residues. The V segment lost 5 bases and the J segment 0 bases; nucleotides outside the gene matches: 8.

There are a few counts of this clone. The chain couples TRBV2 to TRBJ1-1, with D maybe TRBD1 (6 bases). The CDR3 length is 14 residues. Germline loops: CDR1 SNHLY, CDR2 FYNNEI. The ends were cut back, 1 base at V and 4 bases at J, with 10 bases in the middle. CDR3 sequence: CASSEGPGATEAFF. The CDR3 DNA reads TGTGCCAGCAGTGAAGGCCCAGGGGCCACTGAAGCTTTCTTT.

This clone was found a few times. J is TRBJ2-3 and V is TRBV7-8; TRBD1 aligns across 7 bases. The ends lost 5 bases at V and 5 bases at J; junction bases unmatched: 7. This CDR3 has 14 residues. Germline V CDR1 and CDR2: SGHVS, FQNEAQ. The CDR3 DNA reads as TGTGCCAGCAGCCCGGACAGGCTGATAGATACGCAGTATTTT. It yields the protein CASSPDRLIDTQYF. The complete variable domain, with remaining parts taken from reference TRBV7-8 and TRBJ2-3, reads GAGVSQSPRYKVAKRGQDVALRCDPISGHVSLFWYQQALGQGPEFLTYFQNEAQLDKSGLPSDRFFAERPEGSVSTLKIQRTQQEDSAVYLCASSPDRLIDTQYFGPGTRLTVL.

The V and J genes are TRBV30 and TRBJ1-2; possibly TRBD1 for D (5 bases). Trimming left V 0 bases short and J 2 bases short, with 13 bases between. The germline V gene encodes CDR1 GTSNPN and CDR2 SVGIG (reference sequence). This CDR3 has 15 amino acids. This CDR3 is CAWSVPHAGNYGYTF. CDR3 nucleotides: TGTGCCTGGAGTGTACCCCACGCAGGGAACTATGGCTACACCTTC.

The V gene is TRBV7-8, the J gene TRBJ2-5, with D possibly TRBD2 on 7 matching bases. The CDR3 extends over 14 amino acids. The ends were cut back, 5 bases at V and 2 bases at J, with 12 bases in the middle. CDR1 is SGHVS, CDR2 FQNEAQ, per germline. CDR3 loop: CASSLGGGQETQYF. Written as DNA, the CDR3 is TGTGCCAGCAGCCTAGGGGGGGGACAAGAGACCCAGTACTTC.

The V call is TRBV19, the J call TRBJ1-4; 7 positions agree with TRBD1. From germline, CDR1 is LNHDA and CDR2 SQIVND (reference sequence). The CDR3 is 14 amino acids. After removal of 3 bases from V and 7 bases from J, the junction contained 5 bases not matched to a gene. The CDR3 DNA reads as TGTGCCAGTAGTATCCTGACAGGGCGTGAAAAACTGTTTTTT. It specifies CASSILTGREKLFF.

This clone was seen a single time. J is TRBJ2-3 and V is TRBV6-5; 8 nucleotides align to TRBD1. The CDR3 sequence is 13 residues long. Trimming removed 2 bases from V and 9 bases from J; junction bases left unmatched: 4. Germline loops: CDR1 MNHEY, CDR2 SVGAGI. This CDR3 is CASSYRGQVTQYF. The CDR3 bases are TGTGCCAGCAGTTACAGGGGACAGGTAACGCAGTATTTT.

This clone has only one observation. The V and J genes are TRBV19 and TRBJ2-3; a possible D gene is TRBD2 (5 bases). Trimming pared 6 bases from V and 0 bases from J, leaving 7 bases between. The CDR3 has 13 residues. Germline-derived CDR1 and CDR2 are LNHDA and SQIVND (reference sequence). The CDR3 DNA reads TGTGCCAGTAGGGGAGCTAGCACAGATACGCAGTATTTT. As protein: CASRGASTDTQYF. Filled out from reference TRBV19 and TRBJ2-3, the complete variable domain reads DGGITQSPKYLFRKEGQNVTLSCEQNLNHDAMYWYRQDPGQGLRLIYYSQIVNDFQKGDIAEGYSVSREKKESFPLTVTSAQKNPTAFYLCASRGASTDTQYFGPGTRLTVL.

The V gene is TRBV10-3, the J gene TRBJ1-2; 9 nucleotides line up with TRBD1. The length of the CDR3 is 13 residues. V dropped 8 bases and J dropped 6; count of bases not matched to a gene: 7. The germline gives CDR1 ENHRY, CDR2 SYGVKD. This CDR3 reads CAIPGQGTHGYTF. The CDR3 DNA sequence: TGTGCCATCCCGGGACAGGGAACCCATGGCTACACCTTC.

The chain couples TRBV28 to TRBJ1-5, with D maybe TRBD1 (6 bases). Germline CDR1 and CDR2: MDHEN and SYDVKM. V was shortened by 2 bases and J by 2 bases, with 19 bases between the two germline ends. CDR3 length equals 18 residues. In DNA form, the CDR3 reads TGTGCCAGCAGTTTAGAGCAGGGGCTATTTGGTGGCAATCAGCCCCAGCATTTT. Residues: CASSLEQGLFGGNQPQHF.

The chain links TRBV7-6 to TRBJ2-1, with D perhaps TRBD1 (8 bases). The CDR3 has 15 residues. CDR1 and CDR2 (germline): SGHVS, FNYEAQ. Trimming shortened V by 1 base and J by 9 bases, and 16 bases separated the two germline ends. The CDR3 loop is CASSLGTGRVSEQFF. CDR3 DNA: TGTGCCAGCAGCTTAGGGACAGGGAGGGTGAGTGAGCAGTTCTTC. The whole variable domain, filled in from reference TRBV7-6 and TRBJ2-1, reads GAGVSQSPRYKVTKRGQDVALRCDPISGHVSLYWYRQALGQGPEFLTYFNYEAQQDKSGLPNDRFSAERPEGSISTLTIQRTEQRDSAMYRCASSLGTGRVSEQFFGPGTRLTVL.

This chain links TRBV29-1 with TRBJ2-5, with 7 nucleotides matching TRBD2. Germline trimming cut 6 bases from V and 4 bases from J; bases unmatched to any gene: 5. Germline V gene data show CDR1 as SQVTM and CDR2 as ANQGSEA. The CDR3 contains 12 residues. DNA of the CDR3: TGCAGCGTGGGGGGGGTCCGAGAGACCCAGTACTTC. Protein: CSVGGVRETQYF. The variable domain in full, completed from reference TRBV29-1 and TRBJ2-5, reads SAVISQKPSRDICQRGTSLTIQCQVDSQVTMMFWYRQQPGQSLTLIATANQGSEATYESGFVIDKFPISRPNLTFSTLTVSNMSPEDSSIYLCSVGGVRETQYFGPGTRLLVL.

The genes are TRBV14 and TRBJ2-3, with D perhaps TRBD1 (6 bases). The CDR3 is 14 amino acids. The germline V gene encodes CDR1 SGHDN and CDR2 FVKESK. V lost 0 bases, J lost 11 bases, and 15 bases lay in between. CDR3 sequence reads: CASSQDRWGREQYF. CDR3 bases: TGTGCCAGCAGCCAAGACCGGTGGGGGCGCGAGCAGTATTTT.

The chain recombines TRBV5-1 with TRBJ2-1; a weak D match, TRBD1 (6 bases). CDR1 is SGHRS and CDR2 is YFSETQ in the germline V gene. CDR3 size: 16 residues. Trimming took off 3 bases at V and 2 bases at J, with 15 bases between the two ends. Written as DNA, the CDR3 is TGCGCCAGCAGCTCCTACAGGGAATCAGCCTACAATGAGCAGTTCTTC. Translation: CASSSYRESAYNEQFF.

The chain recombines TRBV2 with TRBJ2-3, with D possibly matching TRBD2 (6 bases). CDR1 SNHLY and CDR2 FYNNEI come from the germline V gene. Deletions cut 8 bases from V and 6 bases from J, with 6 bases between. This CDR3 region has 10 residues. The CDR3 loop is CASGGDTQYF. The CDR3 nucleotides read TGTGCCAGCGGGGGGGATACGCAGTATTTT.

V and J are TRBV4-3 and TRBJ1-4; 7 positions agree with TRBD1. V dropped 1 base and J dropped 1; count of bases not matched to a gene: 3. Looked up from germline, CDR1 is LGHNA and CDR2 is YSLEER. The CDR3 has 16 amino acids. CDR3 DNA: TGCGCCAGCAGCCAAGGACAGGGAGGAACTAATGAAAAACTGTTTTTT. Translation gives CASSQGQGGTNEKLFF.

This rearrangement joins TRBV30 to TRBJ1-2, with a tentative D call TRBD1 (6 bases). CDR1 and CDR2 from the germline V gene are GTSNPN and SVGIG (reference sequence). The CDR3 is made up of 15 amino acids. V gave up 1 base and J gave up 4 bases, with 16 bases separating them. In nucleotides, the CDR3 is TGTGCCTGGAGTGGATTACAGGGATTAACCTATGGCTACACCTTC. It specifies CAWSGLQGLTYGYTF.

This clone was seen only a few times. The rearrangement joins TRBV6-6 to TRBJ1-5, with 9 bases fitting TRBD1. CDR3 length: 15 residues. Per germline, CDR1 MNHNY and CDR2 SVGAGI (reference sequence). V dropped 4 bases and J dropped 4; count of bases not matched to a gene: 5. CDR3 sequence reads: CASSSTQGANQPQHF. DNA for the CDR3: TGTGCCAGCAGTTCGACACAGGGGGCAAATCAGCCCCAGCATTTT.

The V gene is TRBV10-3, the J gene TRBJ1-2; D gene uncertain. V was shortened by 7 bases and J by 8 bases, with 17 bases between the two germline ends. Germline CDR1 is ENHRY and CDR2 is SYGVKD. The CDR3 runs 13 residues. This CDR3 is CAINLDGNEGYTF. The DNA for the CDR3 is TGTGCCATCAACCTGGACGGGAATGAGGGCTACACCTTC.

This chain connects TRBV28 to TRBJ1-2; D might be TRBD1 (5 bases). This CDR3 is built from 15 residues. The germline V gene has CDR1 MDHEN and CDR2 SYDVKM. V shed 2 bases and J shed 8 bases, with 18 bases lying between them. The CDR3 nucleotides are TGTGCCAGCAGTTTAAGGGCCCTCAGGGTAGGGGGCTACACCTTC. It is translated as CASSLRALRVGGYTF.

For the CDR3, the DNA is TGTGCCAGCTCACCACGGACAGGGCAAGAGTTCTCTGGAAACACCATATATTTT. Residues: CASSPRTGQEFSGNTIYF. The chain employs TRBV18 and TRBJ1-3; TRBD1 matches 8 bases. The CDR3 is 18 residues long. From germline, CDR1 is KGHSH and CDR2 LQKENI. After removal of 1 base from V and 0 bases from J, the junction contained 8 bases not matched to a gene.